This is a list of T cell receptor beta chains from one sample in a study of T cell repertoires in cytomegalovirus infection. TCRdb recomputed calls from the reads with MiXCR, one row per CDR3 protein. The table lists about 440,000 distinct CDR3 sequences, roughly 31% of them singletons. The sequencing input was PBMCs. Receptors were obtained from a human donor in good health (CMV status not recorded). Some clones in this sample may be carry-over from other donors' samples. Both conserved end residues are part of each CDR3. D genes are given only for firm matches. Expanded clones get a size class; other rows say once, few or many, or leave the size out.

V gene	clone size	J gene	D gene	CDR3 DNA	CDR3 protein
TRBV7-2	many	TRBJ1-6	TRBD1	TGTGCCAGCAGCCCGCGACAGGGGACCTATAATTCACCCCTCCACTTT	CASSPRQGTYNSPLHF
TRBV11-2	few	TRBJ2-1	TRBD2	TGTGCCAGCAGCTCCGGGAGGGGGGAGCAGTTCTTC	CASSSGRGEQFF
TRBV3-1	NA	TRBJ2-3	TRBD2	TGTGCCAGCAGCCGCGCCCGGGGGGCAGATACGCAGTATTTT	CASSRARGADTQYF
TRBV14	NA	TRBJ2-6	TRBD1	TGTGCCAGCAGCCAAGTCGGTCCGGGACAGGGGGCGTCTGGGGCCAACGTCCTGACTTTC	CASSQVGPGQGASGANVLTF
TRBV6-1	NA	TRBJ2-7	NA	TGTGCCAGCAGTTATCTCCCCTACGAGCAGTACTTC	CASSYLPYEQYF
TRBV6-8	NA	TRBJ2-7	NA	TGTGCCAGCAGTTCCCCCGGGGGTGAGCAGTACTTC	CASSSPGGEQYF
TRBV7-6	many	TRBJ2-7	NA	TGTGCCAGCAGCTCGTACCAGGGGAACTACGAGCAGTACTTC	CASSSYQGNYEQYF
TRBV11-2	NA	TRBJ2-2	TRBD2	TGTGCCAGCACATCCCGGGGGGGACTAGCGGGGGTGAACACCGGGGAGCTGTTTTTT	CASTSRGGLAGVNTGELFF
TRBV12-5	few	TRBJ2-1	TRBD2	TGTGCTAGTGGTTTGTTCCTAGCGGGGCGGAATGAGCAGTTCTTC	CASGLFLAGRNEQFF
TRBV7-6	many	TRBJ2-1	TRBD2	TGTGCCAGCAGCCCACGGACTAGCGGGGAGCCTGAGCAGTTCTTC	CASSPRTSGEPEQFF
TRBV6-2/TRBV6-3	NA	TRBJ2-1	TRBD2	TGTGCCAGCAGTCGACTCCCCTTACCTAGCGGGGGGGACAATGAGCAGTTCTTC	CASSRLPLPSGGDNEQFF
TRBV27	NA	TRBJ2-1	NA	TGTGCCAGCAGTTTATTGACCACAGGGCTGATTAAGGGTGAGCAGTTCTTC	CASSLLTTGLIKGEQFF
TRBV7-2	NA	TRBJ2-3	NA	TGTGCCAGCAGCTTAAGTCCTTCCCGCACAGATACGCAGTATTTT	CASSLSPSRTDTQYF
TRBV6-1	many	TRBJ1-2	NA	TGTGCCAGCAGTGAATATGGGACGGATGGGAACTATGGCTACACCTTC	CASSEYGTDGNYGYTF
TRBV18	NA	TRBJ2-7	NA	TGTGCCAGCTCACGGACGGATAAACCCTCCTACGAGCAGTACTTC	CASSRTDKPSYEQYF
TRBV7-9	few	TRBJ2-1	NA	TGTGCCAGCAGTCATACTTATGAGCAGTTCTTC	CASSHTYEQFF
TRBV28	few	TRBJ1-3	NA	TGTGCCAGCACCCGACAGAACACCATATATTTT	CASTRQNTIYF
TRBV10-3	few	TRBJ2-1	NA	TGTGCCATCAGTGAGTCGAGCGGGACAGGAAACAATGAGCAGTTCTTC	CAISESSGTGNNEQFF
TRBV7-3	NA	TRBJ1-2	TRBD1	TGTGCCAGCAGCACGATCGGACAGGGGTTTGAAGGCTACACCTTC	CASSTIGQGFEGYTF
TRBV10-3	NA	TRBJ1-1	TRBD1	TGTGCCATCAGGGACAGGGGCATGAACACTGAAGCTTTCTTT	CAIRDRGMNTEAFF
TRBV20-1	many	TRBJ1-1	NA	TGCAGTGCACGAGTTATGAACACTGAAGCTTTCTTT	CSARVMNTEAFF
TRBV2	few	TRBJ2-6	NA	TGTGCCAGCAGTGCGGCCCGGGGCGGGGGCGCCTGGTCTGGGGCCAACGTCCTGACTTTC	CASSAARGGGAWSGANVLTF
TRBV19	NA	TRBJ1-6	NA	TGTGCCAGTAGTATAGTTGGCAGGCAGTCACCCCTCCACTTT	CASSIVGRQSPLHF
TRBV6-6	few	TRBJ1-3	TRBD1	TGTGCCAGCATCGACAGGGACGGAAACACCATATATTTT	CASIDRDGNTIYF
TRBV11-2	many	TRBJ2-7	NA	TGTGCCAGCAGCTTATCAGCGGCCTACGAGCAGTACTTC	CASSLSAAYEQYF
TRBV5-6	NA	TRBJ2-7	NA	TGTGCCAGCAGCTTCTTGTGGGGTCGGGCTTACGAGCAGTACTTC	CASSFLWGRAYEQYF
TRBV12-3/TRBV12-4	NA	TRBJ2-5	TRBD2	TGTTCCAGCATCCTAGGGACTAGCGGACAAGAGACCCAGTACTTC	CSSILGTSGQETQYF